The clone carrying this T cell receptor (beta chain) was seen a single time. Trimming removed 1 base from V and 4 bases from J, with 8 bases in between. The CDR3 length is 13 residues. Germline CDR1 and CDR2: SGHRS and YFSETQ. The table came from immunoSEQ multiplex PCR; TCRdb's copy has only in-frame clones and leaves some out. The data contain around 20,000 clones, about 87% of them singletons. The data derive from a study of blood T cell repertoires in COVID-19. This sequence was found in a human donor in a cohort sampled during active COVID-19. The donor label of this sample is uncertain. The sample taken for sequencing was peripheral blood. The rearrangement links TRBV5-1 to TRBJ1-1, with D possibly matching TRBD1 (6 bases). The CDR3 nucleotides are TGCGCCAGCAGCTTGCAGGGGACCACTGAAGCTTTCTTT. As protein: CASSLQGTTEAFF.